The clone carrying this T cell receptor beta chain has ten or more counts. What it binds is unknown. This entry is derived from a study of T-cell memory formation after mild COVID-19. Overall study context: TCR clusters largely stayed donor specific.

TCRdb processed the 5' RACE reads anew with MiXCR; each CDR3 protein has one entry. The profile shows around 27,000 distinct CDR3 sequences, roughly 7% of them singletons. V lost 2 bases to trimming and J lost 2 bases, with 5 bases between them. Per the germline V gene, CDR1 is SGHRS and CDR2 is YFSETQ. There are 13 residues in the CDR3. Study-wide results and caveats: The study found contracting CD4+ clones mainly in CM and EM and contracting CD8+ clones in EMRA.

The rearrangement joins TRBV5-1 to TRBJ2-1, with D unresolved. Sequencing input: PBMCs or a T cell subset sorted from them (not recorded which). The receptor's source is an adult woman who had mild COVID-19 (a few samples of this study predate the infection). Cell type and time point are not known. DNA for the CDR3: TGCGCCAGCAGCTTATGGGCCTACAATGAGCAGTTCTTC. Its translation is CASSLWAYNEQFF.